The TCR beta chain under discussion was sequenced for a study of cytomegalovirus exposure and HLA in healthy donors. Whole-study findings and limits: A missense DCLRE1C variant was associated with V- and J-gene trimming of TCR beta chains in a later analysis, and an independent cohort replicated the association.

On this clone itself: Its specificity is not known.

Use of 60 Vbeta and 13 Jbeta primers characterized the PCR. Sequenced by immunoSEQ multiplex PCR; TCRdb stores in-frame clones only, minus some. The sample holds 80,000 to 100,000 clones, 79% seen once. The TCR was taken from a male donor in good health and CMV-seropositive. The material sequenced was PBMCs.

The CDR3 nucleotides read TGTGCCACCAAGGGACAGGGGGCCCGGTCTTCCACAAACTATGGCTACACCTTC. Translated, it gives CATKGQGARSSTNYGYTF. The rearrangement uses TRBV10-3 and TRBJ1-2; 12 positions match TRBD1. Losses at the gene ends were 10 bases for V and 2 bases for J; bases not matched to a gene: 17. The CDR3 is 18 residues long. CDR1 and CDR2 (germline): ENHRY, SYGVKD.